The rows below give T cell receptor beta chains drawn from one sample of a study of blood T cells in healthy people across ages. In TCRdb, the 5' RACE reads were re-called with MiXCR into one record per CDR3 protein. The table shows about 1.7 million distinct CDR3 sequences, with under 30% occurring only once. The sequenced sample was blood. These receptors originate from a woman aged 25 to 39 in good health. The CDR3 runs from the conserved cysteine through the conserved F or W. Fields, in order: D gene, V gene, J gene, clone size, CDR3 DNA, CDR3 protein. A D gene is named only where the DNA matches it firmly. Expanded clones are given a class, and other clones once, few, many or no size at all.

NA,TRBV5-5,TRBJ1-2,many,TGTGCCAGCAGCTTGGGGGCAGAATCTAACTATGGCTACACCTTC,CASSLGAESNYGYTF
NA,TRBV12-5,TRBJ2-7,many,TGTGCTAGTGCCCCATCGGGGTTTTCCTACGAGCAGTACTTC,CASAPSGFSYEQYF
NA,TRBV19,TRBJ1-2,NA,TGTGCCAGTAGTACCCGGGCCAGAGCTCAGCCTAACTATGGCTACACCTTC,CASSTRARAQPNYGYTF
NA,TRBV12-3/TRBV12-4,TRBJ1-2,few,TGTGTCAGCAGCCGGGACGGAGGGAACTATGGCTACACCTTC,CVSSRDGGNYGYTF
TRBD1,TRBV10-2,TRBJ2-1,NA,TGCGCCAGCGCGGACAGGGAAGGCTCCTACAATGAGCAGTTCTTC,CASADREGSYNEQFF
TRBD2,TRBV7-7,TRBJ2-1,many,TGTGCCAGCAGACCGCTAGCGGGAGGTCGAAATGAGCAGTTCTTC,CASRPLAGGRNEQFF
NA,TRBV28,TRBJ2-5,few,TGTGCCACCCTGTGGGGCCCAGAAGAGACCCAGTACTTC,CATLWGPEETQYF
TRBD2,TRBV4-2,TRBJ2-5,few,TGTGCCAGCAGCCAAGAGGTAGCAAGCGGGGACCTAGGTGGGGCCCAGTACTTC,CASSQEVASGDLGGAQYF
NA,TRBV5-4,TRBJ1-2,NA,TGTGCCAGCAGTCCGGACTCACCCATCTATGGCTACACCTTC,CASSPDSPIYGYTF
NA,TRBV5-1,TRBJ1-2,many,TGCGCCAGCAGCGGACAAGCGGGGGGCTACACCTTC,CASSGQAGGYTF